The TCR beta chain described here comes from a study of Ad26.COV2.S vaccination and SARS-CoV-2 variants. Treatment meaning: about 20 received Ad26.COV2.S at low or high dose, single or two shots; about 5 received placebo; per-sample allocation not given. Samples were taken on day 63 after the first vaccine or placebo injection. J was trimmed by 1 base and V by 4 bases; bases with no gene match: 2. CDR1 and CDR2 from the germline V gene are SGHRS and YFSETQ. The CDR3 extends over 14 amino acids. The study's findings and limits: The study found higher spike-specific TCR breadth in vaccine than placebo recipients.

Only in-frame clones appear in the TCRdb table, and some are missing; sequencing was by immunoSEQ multiplex PCR. The sample lists hundreds of thousands of clones, approximately 92% occurring once. A remark on this clone: Its antigen is as yet unknown.

V gene TRBV5-1 combines with J gene TRBJ2-5; 9 bases agree with TRBD1. The clonotype originates from a person aged 18-65 years who received the Ad26.COV2.S COVID-19 vaccine or a placebo. The sample in question was peripheral blood, obtained in a trial of Ad26.COV2.S vaccine versus placebo. CDR3 bases: TGCGCCAGCAGCCTGACAGGGGGCCAAGAGACCCAGTACTTC. This codes for CASSLTGGQETQYF.